Each of the 24 T cell receptor beta chains below was sequenced from the same sample in a study of early T cells in non-severe SARS-CoV-2 infection. Each CDR3 protein gets one entry after TCRdb re-called the 5' RACE reads with MiXCR. The sample holds nearly 60,000 distinct CDR3 sequences; about an eighth are singletons and the top ten take approximately 9.8%. The sequencing input was whole blood. Every receptor here comes from an adult who was a healthcare worker with PCR-confirmed SARS-CoV-2 infection or an uninfected control (not recorded which).

Many counts were recorded for this clonotype. V usage is TRBV7-3 and J usage is TRBJ2-5; D not resolved. The CDR3 consists of 13 residues. Deletions cut 1 base from V and 4 bases from J, with 7 bases between. The germline V gene encodes CDR1 SGHTA and CDR2 FQGTGA. The CDR3: CASSLSRRETQYF. The CDR3 DNA reads TGTGCCAGCAGCTTAAGTCGGCGAGAGACCCAGTACTTC.

The chain carries TRBV19 and TRBJ2-3; 7 bases fit TRBD1. The length of the CDR3 is 15 residues. Germline V CDR1 and CDR2: LNHDA, SQIVND (reference sequence). Trimming at V came to 3 bases and at J to 3 bases, leaving 6 bases not matched to a gene. CDR3 in amino acids: CASSMGQIKTDTQYF. The CDR3, as DNA: TGTGCCAGTAGTATGGGACAGATAAAGACAGATACGCAGTATTTT.

The chain uses TRBV3-1 and TRBJ2-7; D is unclear. The CDR3 loop spans 14 amino acids. Trimming stripped 1 base from V and 3 bases from J, with 10 bases between. Germline values: CDR1 LGHDT, CDR2 YNNKEL (reference sequence). CDR3 loop: CASSQGPPHYEQYF. In DNA form, the CDR3 reads TGTGCCAGCAGCCAAGGGCCCCCCCACTACGAGCAGTACTTC.

J is TRBJ2-1 and V is TRBV14; 9 positions match TRBD1. The V segment lost 3 bases and the J segment 7 bases; nucleotides outside the gene matches: 10. This CDR3 has 16 amino acids. CDR1 is SGHDN, CDR2 FVKESK, per germline. The CDR3 sequence: CASSHEGTGKWNEQFF. In DNA, the CDR3 is TGTGCCAGCAGCCACGAGGGGACAGGGAAATGGAATGAGCAGTTCTTC.

The J gene is TRBJ1-2, the V gene TRBV3-1; D is ambiguous. Trimming removed 3 bases from V and 3 bases from J, with 8 bases in between. The CDR3 totals 13 residues. Looked up from germline, CDR1 is LGHDT and CDR2 is YNNKEL (reference sequence). CDR3: CASSQGWDYGYTF. CDR3 in DNA: TGTGCCAGCAGCCAGGGATGGGACTATGGCTACACCTTC.

The sample holds a few counts of this clonotype. The chain links TRBV29-1 to TRBJ2-5, with D tentatively TRBD2 (5 bases). The CDR3 spans 13 residues. V was pared by 6 bases and J by 3 bases, with 14 bases between. The germline V gene has CDR1 SQVTM and CDR2 ANQGSEA. CDR3: CSVSVGSKETQYF. The CDR3, as DNA: TGCAGCGTGTCAGTGGGGAGCAAAGAGACCCAGTACTTC.

There are a few counts of this clonotype. V gene TRBV14 combines with J gene TRBJ2-1, with 9 bases identical to TRBD2. The CDR3 has 16 residues. Germline lookup yields CDR1 SGHDN and CDR2 FVKESK. Trimming took 4 bases from V and 4 from J; bases not matched to a gene: 8. CDR3: CASSPRASGTYNEQFF. As DNA, the CDR3 is TGTGCCAGCAGCCCAAGGGCTAGCGGGACGTACAATGAGCAGTTCTTC. Looking up the rest from reference TRBV14 and TRBJ2-1 gives the full variable domain: EAGVTQFPSHSVIEKGQTVTLRCDPISGHDNLYWYRRVMGKEIKFLLHFVKESKQDESGMPNNRFLAERTGGTYSTLKVQPAELEDSGVYFCASSPRASGTYNEQFFGPGTRLTVL.

The chain recombines TRBV7-9 with TRBJ1-2; D is unresolved. V lost 8 bases to trimming and J lost 4 bases, with 8 bases between them. Germline CDR1 and CDR2: SEHNR and FQNEAQ (reference sequence). CDR3 length equals 11 residues. DNA of the CDR3: TGTGCCAGCCTGACCGGCTATGGCTACACCTTC. As protein: CASLTGYGYTF.

This clonotype was counted between two and nine times. CDR3 sequence: CASSQGRGPQHF. CDR3 bases: TGTGCCAGCAGCCAAGGGCGAGGGCCCCAGCATTTT. The gene calls are TRBV11-3 and TRBJ1-5, with D uncertain. From germline, CDR1 is SGHNT and CDR2 YENEEA. Trimming took off 5 bases at V and 9 bases at J, with 11 bases between the two ends. The CDR3 covers 12 residues.

This clonotype showed up just a few times. The chain combines TRBV29-1 with TRBJ2-7; either TRBD1 or TRBD2 may supply D (5 bases each). V gave up 3 bases and J gave up 2 bases, with 8 bases separating them. This CDR3 region has 12 residues. The germline V gene has CDR1 SQVTM and CDR2 ANQGSEA. The CDR3 protein is CSVEGPAYEQYF. The CDR3 region has the DNA TGCAGCGTTGAGGGACCCGCCTACGAGCAGTACTTC.

This clonotype has ten or more counts. This rearrangement joins TRBV7-3 to TRBJ2-5; no definite D call. Germline V gene lookup returns CDR1 SGHTA and CDR2 FQGTGA. The CDR3 spans 14 residues. The germline V and J ends were trimmed by 2 bases and 5 bases, with 12 bases remaining between them. As DNA, the CDR3 is TGTGCCAGCAGCTTATGGGGTAGCAGCGAGACCCAGTACTTC. Translated, it gives CASSLWGSSETQYF.

This clonotype has at least ten counts. The CDR3 DNA reads TGTGCCAGCAGCGCGGACAGGAGAGAAGCTTTCTTT. Protein: CASSADRREAFF. The gene calls are TRBV13 and TRBJ1-1, with 7 bases that match TRBD1. The CDR3 is 12 amino acids. The V gene's germline CDR1 is PRHDT and CDR2 FYEKMQ (reference sequence). Trimming took 5 bases from V and 8 from J; bases not matched to a gene: 5. The full variable domain, its missing parts supplied by reference TRBV13 and TRBJ1-1, is AAGVIQSPRHLIKEKRETATLKCYPIPRHDTVYWYQQGPGQDPQFLISFYEKMQSDKGSIPDRFSAQQFSDYHSELNMSSLELGDSALYFCASSADRREAFFGQGTRLTVV.

The sample holds many counts of this clonotype. This sequence joins TRBV20-1 and TRBJ2-1, with a tentative D call TRBD2 (6 bases). The CDR3 totals 15 residues. Trimming pared 3 bases from V and 2 bases from J, leaving 14 bases between. CDR1 and CDR2 from the germline V gene are DFQATT and SNEGSKA (reference sequence). This CDR3 is CSAREGFATYNEQFF. The DNA for the CDR3 is TGCAGTGCTAGGGAGGGTTTCGCGACCTACAATGAGCAGTTCTTC.

This clonotype appeared a few times. J is TRBJ2-3 and V is TRBV28; unclear D gene. In germline, CDR1 is MDHEN, CDR2 SYDVKM. The CDR3 consists of 14 residues. V was pared by 5 bases and J by 3 bases, with 12 bases between. CDR3 sequence reads: CASSPAGRTDTQYF. The CDR3 DNA follows: TGTGCCAGCAGTCCCGCCGGTAGGACAGATACGCAGTATTTT. Full variable domain (outside the CDR3, taken from reference TRBV28 and TRBJ2-3): DVKVTQSSRYLVKRTGEKVFLECVQDMDHENMFWYRQDPGLGLRLIYFSYDVKMKEKGDIPEGYSVSREKKERFSLILESASTNQTSMYLCASSPAGRTDTQYFGPGTRLTVL.

V gene TRBV4-1 combines with J gene TRBJ1-6, with D possibly TRBD1 on 5 matching bases. V was shortened by 3 bases and J by 16 bases, with 13 bases between the two germline ends. Germline V CDR1 and CDR2: MGHRA, YSYEKL. This CDR3 spans 12 amino acids. The CDR3 nucleotides read TGCGCCAGCAGCCACCCGACAGTAAAGCTCCACTTT. It translates to CASSHPTVKLHF.

The rearrangement joins TRBV10-2 to TRBJ2-1; perhaps TRBD2 as D (6 bases). The ends were cut back, 2 bases at V and 5 bases at J, with 10 bases in the middle. Germline V gene data show CDR1 as WSHSY and CDR2 as SAAADI. The CDR3 covers 14 residues. This CDR3 is CASSEGGFDNEQFF. In DNA form, the CDR3 reads TGCGCCAGCAGTGAGGGGGGGTTCGACAATGAGCAGTTCTTC.

This clonotype came up many times. J is TRBJ1-2 and V is TRBV20-1, with D possibly being TRBD1 (5 bases). Germline CDR1 is DFQATT and CDR2 is SNEGSKA (reference sequence). CDR3 length equals 17 residues. The V gene lost 0 bases and the J gene lost 5 bases, with 22 bases spanning the gap. CDR3 DNA: TGCAGTGCTAGAGATGACCAAGACCCCGGGACGCTATATGGCTACACCTTC. Translating it yields CSARDDQDPGTLYGYTF.

The table lists this clonotype with a few counts. The chain carries TRBV4-2 and TRBJ1-2, with a weak D call TRBD1 (6 bases). Germline CDR1 reads LGHNA; CDR2 reads YNFKEQ. The CDR3 has 14 residues. Trimming removed 1 base from V and 5 bases from J, with 11 bases in between. The CDR3 sequence: CASSQGNRVYGYTF. The CDR3 region has the DNA TGTGCCAGCAGCCAAGGAAACAGGGTATATGGCTACACCTTC.

This clonotype was found many times. This chain connects TRBV24-1 to TRBJ2-7, with D perhaps matching TRBD1 or TRBD2 (5 bases each). CDR3 size: 12 residues. Germline CDR1 KGHDR, CDR2 SFDVKD. V was cut by 4 bases and J by 6 bases, with 9 bases left in between. The CDR3 sequence is CATSEGTSEQYF. As DNA, the CDR3 is TGTGCCACCAGTGAGGGGACCAGCGAGCAGTACTTC.

This clonotype was seen a few times. The genes are TRBV5-1 and TRBJ2-7; no clear D. With 4 bases removed from V and 0 bases from J, the gap between germline ends came to 8 bases. The CDR3 has 13 amino acids. Looked up from germline, CDR1 is SGHRS and CDR2 is YFSETQ. CDR3 region: CASSNHVSYEQYF. The CDR3, as DNA: TGCGCCAGCAGCAATCACGTCTCCTACGAGCAGTACTTC.

This clonotype was observed many times. V is TRBV4-3 and J is TRBJ1-5; no clear D gene. CDR1 and CDR2 (germline): LGHNA, YSLEER. V lost 1 base to trimming and J lost 4 bases, with 5 bases between them. The CDR3 length is 13 residues. The CDR3 DNA reads TGCGCCAGCAGCCAAGGGGTTAATCAGCCCCAGCATTTT. Amino acid sequence: CASSQGVNQPQHF.

In this sample, this clonotype turned up a few times. The CDR3 nucleotides read TGTGCCAGCAGTGACTCCGGGGGCACAGATACGCAGTATTTT. Its translation: CASSDSGGTDTQYF. The J gene is TRBJ2-3, the V gene TRBV6-4; D perhaps matches TRBD2 (5 bases). This CDR3 has 14 amino acids. Germline assignment: CDR1 MRHNA and CDR2 SNTAGT. Trimming removed 0 bases at V and 1 base at J, with 5 bases between.

In this sample, this clonotype turned up many times. The chain combines TRBV12-3 or TRBV12-4 with TRBJ2-7, with TRBD2 matching over 8 bases. Germline trimming cut 0 bases from V and 7 bases from J; bases unmatched to any gene: 8. This CDR3 has 15 amino acids. The CDR3 DNA sequence: TGTGCCAGCAGTTTAGCGAGCGGGGGCTTGAGAGAGCAGTACTTC. Translation gives CASSLASGGLREQYF.

This clonotype occurred many times. The CDR3 loop reads CASSEADRGRFGYTF. The CDR3 nucleotides are TGCGCCAGCAGTGAAGCGGACAGGGGGCGGTTCGGCTACACCTTC. This rearrangement joins TRBV4-1 to TRBJ1-2; 11 positions agree with TRBD1. Germline loops: CDR1 MGHRA, CDR2 YSYEKL. J lost 8 bases, V lost 6 bases, and 11 bases had no gene match. This CDR3 contains 15 residues.